Below, one T cell receptor (beta chain) is given with its context. Its antigen is as yet unknown. The CDR3 covers 16 residues. V was trimmed by 2 bases and J by 0 bases, leaving 14 bases between them. Germline loops: CDR1 SQVTM, CDR2 ANQGSEA. This record belongs to a study of cytomegalovirus exposure and HLA in healthy donors. Overall study results and limits: Researchers reported in a later analysis that common viral pathogens appeared linked to several top clusters.

PCR amplification relied on 60 Vbeta primers (plus 13 Jbeta primers). Data came from immunoSEQ multiplex PCR; TCRdb stores just in-frame clones and leaves some out. The sample carries over 85,000 clones, approximately 71% recorded once. The chain uses TRBV29-1 and TRBJ1-3; D is unclear. The TCR originated in a female donor in good health and CMV-seronegative. The sequenced sample was PBMCs. CDR3 loop: CSVELTRHTSGNTIYF. Here the CDR3 DNA reads TGCAGCGTTGAATTAACGAGGCACACCTCTGGAAACACCATATATTTT.